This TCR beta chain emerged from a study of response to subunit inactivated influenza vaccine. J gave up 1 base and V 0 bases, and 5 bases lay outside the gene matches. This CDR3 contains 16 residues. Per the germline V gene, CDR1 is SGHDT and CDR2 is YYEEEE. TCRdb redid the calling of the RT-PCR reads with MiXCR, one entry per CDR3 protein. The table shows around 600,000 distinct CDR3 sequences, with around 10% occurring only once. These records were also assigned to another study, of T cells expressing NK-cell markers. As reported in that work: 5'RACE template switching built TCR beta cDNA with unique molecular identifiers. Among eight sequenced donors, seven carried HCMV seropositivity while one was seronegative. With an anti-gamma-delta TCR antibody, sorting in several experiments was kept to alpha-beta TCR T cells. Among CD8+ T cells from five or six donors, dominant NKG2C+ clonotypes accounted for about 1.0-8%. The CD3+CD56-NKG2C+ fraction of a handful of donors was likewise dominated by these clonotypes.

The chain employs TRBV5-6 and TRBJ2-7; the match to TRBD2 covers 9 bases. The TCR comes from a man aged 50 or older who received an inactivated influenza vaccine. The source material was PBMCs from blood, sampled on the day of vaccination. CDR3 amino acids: CASSLAGTSRSYEQYF. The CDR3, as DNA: TGTGCCAGCAGCTTGGCCGGGACTAGCCGATCCTACGAGCAGTACTTC.